This is a list of T cell receptor beta chains from one sample in a study of T cell repertoires in cytomegalovirus infection. In TCRdb, the reads were re-called with MiXCR into one record per CDR3 protein. Counted here are 250,000 to 300,000 distinct CDR3 sequences, around 9% occurring once; the ten biggest clones make up over 13%. Source material: PBMCs. All receptors come from a human donor in good health (CMV status not recorded). Some clones in this sample may be carry-over from other donors' samples. Each CDR3 is given with its conserved first and last residue. The order of the fields is J gene, CDR3 length, V gene, CDR3 protein.

J gene: TRBJ1-2; CDR3 length: 15; V gene: TRBV11-3; CDR3 protein: CASSYGQGAHYGYTF
J gene: TRBJ1-5; CDR3 length: 14; V gene: TRBV6-2/TRBV6-3; CDR3 protein: CASSPNRENQPQHF
J gene: TRBJ2-2; CDR3 length: 16; V gene: TRBV12-3/TRBV12-4; CDR3 protein: CASSLSPSGKTGELFF
J gene: TRBJ1-2; CDR3 length: 14; V gene: TRBV5-1; CDR3 protein: CASSPGDSNYGYTF
J gene: TRBJ2-3; CDR3 length: 18; V gene: TRBV7-6; CDR3 protein: CASSSERGGGPIGDTQYF
J gene: TRBJ1-6; CDR3 length: 13; V gene: TRBV30; CDR3 protein: CAWYKGDNSPLHF
J gene: TRBJ2-3; CDR3 length: 16; V gene: TRBV7-2; CDR3 protein: CASSPSGGAGTDTQYF
J gene: TRBJ2-1; CDR3 length: 13; V gene: TRBV7-9; CDR3 protein: CASSLATGNEQFF
J gene: TRBJ2-2; CDR3 length: 14; V gene: TRBV7-2; CDR3 protein: CASSLAVGIGELFF
J gene: TRBJ2-3; CDR3 length: 19; V gene: TRBV7-2; CDR3 protein: CASSSQPKSTRGGPDTQYF
J gene: TRBJ2-5; CDR3 length: 17; V gene: TRBV7-6; CDR3 protein: CASSSPPETGSFETQYF
J gene: TRBJ2-6; CDR3 length: 15; V gene: TRBV7-2; CDR3 protein: CASSLAASGANVLTF
J gene: TRBJ2-1; CDR3 length: 12; V gene: TRBV11-3; CDR3 protein: CASSFERNEQFF
J gene: TRBJ2-3; CDR3 length: 16; V gene: TRBV7-9; CDR3 protein: CASSSRTAWEADTQYF
J gene: TRBJ1-5; CDR3 length: 13; V gene: TRBV7-2; CDR3 protein: CASSFSREQPQHF
J gene: TRBJ1-5; CDR3 length: 14; V gene: TRBV28; CDR3 protein: CASNRQGGNQPQHF
J gene: TRBJ1-6; CDR3 length: 15; V gene: TRBV7-2; CDR3 protein: CASSTGRGINSPLHF
J gene: TRBJ2-3; CDR3 length: 16; V gene: TRBV20-1; CDR3 protein: CSARDRGQGIGDTQYF
J gene: TRBJ2-2; CDR3 length: 16; V gene: TRBV7-2; CDR3 protein: CASSLATGINTGELFF
J gene: TRBJ1-1; CDR3 length: 14; V gene: TRBV7-2; CDR3 protein: CASSLPTGATEAFF
J gene: TRBJ1-2; CDR3 length: 12; V gene: TRBV23-1; CDR3 protein: CASSLGVHGYTF
J gene: TRBJ2-3; CDR3 length: 17; V gene: TRBV7-2; CDR3 protein: CASSQRGWGSQADTQYF
J gene: TRBJ2-7; CDR3 length: 14; V gene: TRBV7-2; CDR3 protein: CASSFPARSYEQYF
J gene: TRBJ1-1; CDR3 length: 14; V gene: TRBV6-6; CDR3 protein: CASSYGQINTEAFF
J gene: TRBJ2-6; CDR3 length: 14; V gene: TRBV6-2/TRBV6-3; CDR3 protein: CASSYDTGANVLTF
J gene: TRBJ2-5; CDR3 length: 14; V gene: TRBV7-8; CDR3 protein: CASRARETQETQYF
J gene: TRBJ2-1; CDR3 length: 15; V gene: TRBV14; CDR3 protein: CASSQELAIYNEQFF